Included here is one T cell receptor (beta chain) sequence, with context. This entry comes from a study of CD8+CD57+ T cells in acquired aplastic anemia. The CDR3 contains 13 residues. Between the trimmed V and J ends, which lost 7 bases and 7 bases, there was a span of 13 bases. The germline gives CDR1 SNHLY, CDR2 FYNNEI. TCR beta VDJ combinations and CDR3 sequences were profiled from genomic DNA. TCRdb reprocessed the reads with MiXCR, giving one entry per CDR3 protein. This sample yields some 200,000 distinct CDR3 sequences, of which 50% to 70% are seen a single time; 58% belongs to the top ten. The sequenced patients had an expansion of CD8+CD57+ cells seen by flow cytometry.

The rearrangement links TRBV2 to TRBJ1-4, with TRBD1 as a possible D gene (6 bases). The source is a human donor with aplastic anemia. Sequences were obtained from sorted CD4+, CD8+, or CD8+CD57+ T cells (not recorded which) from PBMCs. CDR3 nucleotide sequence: TGTGCCAGCATTGGGGAGGGGGGTGAAAAACTGTTTTTT. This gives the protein CASIGEGGEKLFF.